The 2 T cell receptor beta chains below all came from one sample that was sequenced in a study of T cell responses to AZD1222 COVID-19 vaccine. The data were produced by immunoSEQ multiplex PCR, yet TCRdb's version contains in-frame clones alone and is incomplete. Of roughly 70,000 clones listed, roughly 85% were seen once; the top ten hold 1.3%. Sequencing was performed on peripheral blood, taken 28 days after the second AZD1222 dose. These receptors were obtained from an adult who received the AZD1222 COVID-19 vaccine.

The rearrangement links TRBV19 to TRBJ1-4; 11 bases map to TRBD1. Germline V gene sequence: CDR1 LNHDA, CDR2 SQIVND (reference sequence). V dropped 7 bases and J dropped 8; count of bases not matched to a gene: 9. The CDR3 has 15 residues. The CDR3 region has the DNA TGTGCCAGTACACCGGGACAGGGGGGTCACGAAAAACTGTTTTTT. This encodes CASTPGQGGHEKLFF.

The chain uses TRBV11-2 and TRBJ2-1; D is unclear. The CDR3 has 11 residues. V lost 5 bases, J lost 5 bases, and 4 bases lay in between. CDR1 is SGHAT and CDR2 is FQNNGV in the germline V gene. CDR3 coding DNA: TGTGCCAGCAGCCGTAACAATGAGCAGTTCTTC. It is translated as CASSRNNEQFF.